The clone carrying this TCR beta chain has more than one count but fewer than ten. Its antigen is not known. This sample is part of a study of blood T cells in healthy people across ages. Broader study findings: Strongly correlated with naive T cell percentage was TCR beta diversity.

Primed by a sample-barcoded 5' primer and a J-beta primer mix, a second PCR proceeded for roughly 6 to 12 cycles. One entry per CDR3 protein, called by TCRdb with MiXCR from the 5' RACE reads. The sample yields around 2 million distinct CDR3 sequences, roughly two fifths seen once. PBMCs numbering at least 7 million were isolated per sample. This CDR3 region has 19 residues. V gave up 0 bases and J gave up 6 bases, with 25 bases separating them. The germline CDR1 and CDR2 sequences are MNHEY and SVGAGI. The TCR comes from a human donor in good health. The sequenced material came from blood. The chain has TRBV6-5 and TRBJ2-3; no firm D call. In DNA, the CDR3 is TGTGCCAGCAGTTACTCCTCCTTATCTTTGAGTCCCATAGGGGATACGCAGTATTTT. Encoded protein: CASSYSSLSLSPIGDTQYF.